This T cell receptor beta chain was documented in a study of beta chain features in type 1 diabetes. Study in general: When patients were set against healthy donors, age, gender and cell yields were similar. Study-wide points: More deletions and fewer insertions at VDJ junctions were seen in type 1 diabetes patients. Shortening of TCRB CDR3s, moderate but significant, appeared in all four CD4+ subsets of Type 1 diabetes patients.

Every bit of the isolated RNA underwent reverse transcription, so sequencing read expressed TCRB transcripts. The assay was immunoSEQ multiplex PCR, and TCRdb's table has in-frame clones only and misses some. The table has hundreds of thousands of clones, 11% to 15% seen once. The CDR3 contains 17 residues. Germline V lookup: CDR1 ENHRY, CDR2 SYGVKD. Trimming took 7 bases from V and 0 from J; bases not matched to a gene: 12. A few counts support this clone. The antigen is not known. Donors underwent one heparinised blood draw, around 100 mL on average. Cell sorting via CD45RO/CCR7/CD25/CD127/CD95/CD27 was performed to obtain CD4+ naive, central memory, regulatory and stem cell-like memory cells.

The sequencing input was naive CD4+ T cells from blood. The sequence was collected from a young man with type 1 diabetes. The chain combines TRBV10-3 with TRBJ2-3, with TRBD2 identical over 8 bases. As DNA, the CDR3 is TGTGCCATCAAGTCTAGGGCAGCGGGGGCGAGCACAGATACGCAGTATTTT. As protein: CAIKSRAAGASTDTQYF.